Here is one T cell receptor beta chain with its context. The data originate from a study of T cell responses to AZD1222 COVID-19 vaccine. The assay was immunoSEQ multiplex PCR, and TCRdb's table has in-frame clones only and misses some. The table shows about 150,000 clones, with roughly 92% occurring only once. Analysis merged second doses at about 4 or about 12 weeks. V dropped 4 bases and J dropped 4; count of bases not matched to a gene: 5. The CDR3 totals 14 residues. Germline V gene data show CDR1 as SQVTM and CDR2 as ANQGSEA. The V gene is TRBV29-1, the J gene TRBJ2-2; 8 positions agree with TRBD2. This TCR was sampled from an adult who received the AZD1222 COVID-19 vaccine. The specimen comprised peripheral blood, sampled 28 days after the second AZD1222 dose. CDR3 DNA: TGCAGCGTTGGTGCCGGGAGGGTCACCGGGGAGCTGTTTTTT. This translates into CSVGAGRVTGELFF.